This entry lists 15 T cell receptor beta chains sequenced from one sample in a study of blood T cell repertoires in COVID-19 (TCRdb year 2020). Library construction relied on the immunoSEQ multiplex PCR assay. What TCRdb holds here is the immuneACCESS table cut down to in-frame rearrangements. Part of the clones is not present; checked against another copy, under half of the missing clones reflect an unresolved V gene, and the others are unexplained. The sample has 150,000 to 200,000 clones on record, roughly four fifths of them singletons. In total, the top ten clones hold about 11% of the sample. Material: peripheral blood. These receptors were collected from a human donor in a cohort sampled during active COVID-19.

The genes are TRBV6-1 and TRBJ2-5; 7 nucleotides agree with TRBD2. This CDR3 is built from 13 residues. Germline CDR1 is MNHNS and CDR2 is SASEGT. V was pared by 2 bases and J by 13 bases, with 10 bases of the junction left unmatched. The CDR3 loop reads CASSEMQREKGYF. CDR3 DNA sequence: TGTGCCAGCAGTGAAATGCAGCGGGAAAAGGGGTACTTC.

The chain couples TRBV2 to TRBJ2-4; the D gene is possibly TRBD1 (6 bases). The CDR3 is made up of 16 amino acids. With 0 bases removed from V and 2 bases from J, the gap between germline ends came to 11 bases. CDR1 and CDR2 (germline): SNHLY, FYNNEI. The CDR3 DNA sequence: TGTGCCAGCAGTGAAGCCCAGACAGGTCCCAAAAACATTCAGTACTTC. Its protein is CASSEAQTGPKNIQYF.

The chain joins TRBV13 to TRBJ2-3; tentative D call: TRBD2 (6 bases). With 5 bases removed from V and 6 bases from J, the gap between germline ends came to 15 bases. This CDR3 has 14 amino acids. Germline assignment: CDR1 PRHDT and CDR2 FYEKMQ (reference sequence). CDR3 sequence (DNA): TGTGCCAGCAGCATTCCCGGGGGTCCGGATACGCAGTATTTT. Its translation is CASSIPGGPDTQYF.

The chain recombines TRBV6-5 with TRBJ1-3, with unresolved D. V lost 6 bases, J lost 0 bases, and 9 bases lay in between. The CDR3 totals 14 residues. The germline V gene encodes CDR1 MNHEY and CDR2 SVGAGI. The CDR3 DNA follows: TGTGCCAGCAGCCTCGCGGGCTCTGGAAACACCATATATTTT. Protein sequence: CASSLAGSGNTIYF.

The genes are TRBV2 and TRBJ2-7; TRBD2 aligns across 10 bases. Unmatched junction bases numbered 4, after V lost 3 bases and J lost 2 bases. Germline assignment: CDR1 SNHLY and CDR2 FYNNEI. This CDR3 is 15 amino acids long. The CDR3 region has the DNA TGTGCCAGCAGTGACTTGGGACTAGCGACCTACGAGCAGTACTTC. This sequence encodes CASSDLGLATYEQYF.

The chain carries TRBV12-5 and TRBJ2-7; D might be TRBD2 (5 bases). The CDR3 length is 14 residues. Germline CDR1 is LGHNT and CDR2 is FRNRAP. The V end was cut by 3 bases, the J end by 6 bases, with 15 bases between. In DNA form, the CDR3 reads TGTGCTAGTGGTTTTCCCGGGGTGGCCGGCGAGCAGTACTTC. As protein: CASGFPGVAGEQYF.

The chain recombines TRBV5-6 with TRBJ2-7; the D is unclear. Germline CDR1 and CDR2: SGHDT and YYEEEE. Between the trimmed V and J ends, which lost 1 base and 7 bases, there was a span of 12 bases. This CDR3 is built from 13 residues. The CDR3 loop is CASSLSEGGEQYF. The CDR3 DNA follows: TGTGCCAGCAGCTTGTCCGAAGGCGGAGAGCAGTACTTC.

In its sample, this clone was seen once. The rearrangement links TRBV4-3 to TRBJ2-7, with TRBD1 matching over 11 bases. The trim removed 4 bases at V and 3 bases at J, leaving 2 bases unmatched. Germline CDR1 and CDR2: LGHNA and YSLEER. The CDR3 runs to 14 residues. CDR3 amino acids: CASSPGTGGYEQYF. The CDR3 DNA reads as TGCGCCAGCAGCCCGGGGACAGGGGGCTACGAGCAGTACTTC.

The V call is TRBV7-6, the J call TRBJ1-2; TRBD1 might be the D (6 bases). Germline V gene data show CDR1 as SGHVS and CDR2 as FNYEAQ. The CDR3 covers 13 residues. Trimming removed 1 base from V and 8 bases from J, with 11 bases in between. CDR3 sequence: CASSLEAGAGYTF. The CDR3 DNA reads TGTGCCAGCAGCTTAGAAGCGGGGGCGGGCTACACCTTC.

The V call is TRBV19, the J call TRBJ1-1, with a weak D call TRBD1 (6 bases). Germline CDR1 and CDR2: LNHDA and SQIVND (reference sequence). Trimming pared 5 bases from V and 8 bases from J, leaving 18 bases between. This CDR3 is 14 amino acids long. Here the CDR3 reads CASSAVGSRGEAFF. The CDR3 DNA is TGTGCCAGTAGTGCAGTGGGCTCTAGGGGGGAAGCTTTCTTT.

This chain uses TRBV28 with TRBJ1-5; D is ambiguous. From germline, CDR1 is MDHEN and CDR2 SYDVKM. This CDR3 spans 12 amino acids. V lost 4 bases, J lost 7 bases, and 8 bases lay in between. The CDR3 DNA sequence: TGTGCCAGCAGTTCCCGGCGGCAGCCCCAGCATTTT. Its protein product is CASSSRRQPQHF.

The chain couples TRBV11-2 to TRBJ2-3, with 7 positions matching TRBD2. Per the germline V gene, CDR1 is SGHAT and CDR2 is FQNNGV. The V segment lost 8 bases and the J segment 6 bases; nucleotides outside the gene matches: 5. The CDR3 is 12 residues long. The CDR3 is CASGGDGDTQYF. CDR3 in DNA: TGTGCCAGCGGGGGGGACGGGGATACGCAGTATTTT.

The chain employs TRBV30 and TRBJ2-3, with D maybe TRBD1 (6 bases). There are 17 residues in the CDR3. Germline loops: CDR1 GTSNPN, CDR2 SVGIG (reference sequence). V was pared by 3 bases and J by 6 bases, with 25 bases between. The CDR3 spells CAWSRAGQSPPWDTQYF. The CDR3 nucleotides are TGTGCCTGGAGCCGCGCCGGACAGAGTCCCCCGTGGGATACGCAGTATTTT. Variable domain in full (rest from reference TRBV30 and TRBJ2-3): SQTIHQWPATLVQPVGSPLSLECTVEGTSNPNLYWYRQAAGRGLQLLFYSVGIGQISSEVPQNLSASRPQDRQFILSSKKLLLSDSGFYLCAWSRAGQSPPWDTQYFGPGTRLTVL.

For the CDR3, the DNA is TGTGCCAGCAGTGGGGAGAACATGAACACTGAAGCTTTCTTT. This sequence encodes CASSGENMNTEAFF. The gene calls are TRBV28 and TRBJ1-1; D is uncertain. This CDR3 is built from 14 residues. Trimming shortened V by 5 bases and J by 0 bases, and 10 bases separated the two germline ends. CDR1 and CDR2 (germline): MDHEN, SYDVKM.

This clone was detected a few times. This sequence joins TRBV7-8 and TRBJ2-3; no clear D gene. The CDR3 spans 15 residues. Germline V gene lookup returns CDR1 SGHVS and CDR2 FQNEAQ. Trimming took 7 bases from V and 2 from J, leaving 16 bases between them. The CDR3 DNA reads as TGTGCCAGCAACTGGCAGGAAGCTACCACAGATACGCAGTATTTT. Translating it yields CASNWQEATTDTQYF.